This T cell receptor (beta chain) originates from a study of breast tumors, draining lymph nodes, adjacent tissues. Findings and caveats of the study: Compared with basal-like, luminal-like tumors shared significantly more repertoire with nontumor tissue. That most tumor T cells come from lymph nodes remained unproven. Tumor TCR diversity was below lymph nodes but above nontumor tissue.

TCRdb analysed the multiplex PCR reads with MiXCR anew, one entry per CDR3 protein. The sample has about 180,000 distinct CDR3 sequences, roughly 30% seen once. Unmatched junction bases numbered 6, after V lost 1 base and J lost 3 bases. This CDR3 has 15 residues. CDR1 SGHVS and CDR2 FQNEAQ come from the germline V gene. The lymph nodes were axillary draining lymph nodes from breast cancer patients. This clonotype has ten or more counts. Its cognate antigen is unknown. The sequence was collected from a female donor with breast cancer. Some clones in this sample may be carry-over from other donors' samples. This chain uses TRBV7-8 with TRBJ2-7, with 7 positions matching TRBD2. The specimen sequenced was axillary lymph node tissue. Written as DNA, the CDR3 is TGTGCCAGCAGCTTAGTGGCGCGGGAGTTCTACGAGCAGTACTTC. It encodes CASSLVAREFYEQYF. The whole variable domain, remainder taken from reference TRBV7-8 and TRBJ2-7, is GAGVSQSPRYKVAKRGQDVALRCDPISGHVSLFWYQQALGQGPEFLTYFQNEAQLDKSGLPSDRFFAERPEGSVSTLKIQRTQQEDSAVYLCASSLVAREFYEQYFGPGTRLTVT.